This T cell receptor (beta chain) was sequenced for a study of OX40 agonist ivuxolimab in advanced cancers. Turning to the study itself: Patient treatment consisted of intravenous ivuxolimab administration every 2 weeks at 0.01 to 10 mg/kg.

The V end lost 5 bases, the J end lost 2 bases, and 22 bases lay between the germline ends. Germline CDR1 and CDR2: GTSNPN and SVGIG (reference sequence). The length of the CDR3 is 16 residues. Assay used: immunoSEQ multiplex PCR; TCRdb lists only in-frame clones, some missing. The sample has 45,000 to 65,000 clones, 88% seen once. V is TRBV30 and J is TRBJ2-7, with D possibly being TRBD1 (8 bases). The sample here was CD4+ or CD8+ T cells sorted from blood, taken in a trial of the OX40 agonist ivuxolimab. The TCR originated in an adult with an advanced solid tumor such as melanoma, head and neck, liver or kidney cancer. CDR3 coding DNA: TGTGCCTGGGGTAACAGGGGGGGACTACCACCCTACGAGCAGTACTTC. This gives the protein CAWGNRGGLPPYEQYF.